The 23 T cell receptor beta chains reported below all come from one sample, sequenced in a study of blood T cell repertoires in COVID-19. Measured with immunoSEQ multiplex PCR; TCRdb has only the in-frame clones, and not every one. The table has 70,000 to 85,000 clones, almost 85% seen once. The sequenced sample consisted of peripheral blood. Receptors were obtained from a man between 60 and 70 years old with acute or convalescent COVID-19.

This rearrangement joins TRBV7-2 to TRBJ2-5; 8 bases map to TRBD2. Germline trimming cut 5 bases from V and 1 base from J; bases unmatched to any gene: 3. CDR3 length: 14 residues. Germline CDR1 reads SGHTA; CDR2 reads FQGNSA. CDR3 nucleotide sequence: TGTGCCAGCAGCCCCAGCGGGGGCCAAGAGACCCAGTACTTC. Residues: CASSPSGGQETQYF.

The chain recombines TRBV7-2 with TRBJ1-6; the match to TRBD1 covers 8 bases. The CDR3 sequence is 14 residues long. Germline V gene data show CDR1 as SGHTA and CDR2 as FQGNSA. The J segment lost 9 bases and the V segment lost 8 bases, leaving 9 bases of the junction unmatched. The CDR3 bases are TGTGCCAGCTCCGGACAGGGAACGGCTTCACCCCTCCACTTT. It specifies CASSGQGTASPLHF.

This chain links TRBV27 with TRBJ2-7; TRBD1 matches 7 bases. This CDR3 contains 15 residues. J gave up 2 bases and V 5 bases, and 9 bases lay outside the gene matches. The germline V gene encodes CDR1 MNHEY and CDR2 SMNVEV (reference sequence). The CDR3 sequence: CASSRNGQAAYEQYF. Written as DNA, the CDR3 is TGTGCCAGCAGTCGAAATGGACAGGCGGCCTACGAGCAGTACTTC.

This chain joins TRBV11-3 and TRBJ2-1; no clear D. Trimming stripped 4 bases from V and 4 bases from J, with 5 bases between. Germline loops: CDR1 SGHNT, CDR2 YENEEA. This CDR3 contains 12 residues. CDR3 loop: CASSSGYNEQFF. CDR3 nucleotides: TGTGCCAGCAGCTCCGGGTACAATGAGCAGTTCTTC.

The CDR3 DNA reads as TGTGCCAGCAGCAGACCTTCAGGGAAAGATACGCAGTATTTT. This translates into CASSRPSGKDTQYF. V usage is TRBV7-2 and J usage is TRBJ2-3; tentatively, D is TRBD1 (5 bases). From germline, CDR1 is SGHTA and CDR2 FQGNSA. The germline V and J ends were trimmed by 5 bases and 5 bases, with 14 bases remaining between them. The CDR3 consists of 14 residues. The full variable domain, its missing parts supplied by reference TRBV7-2 and TRBJ2-3, is GAGVSQSPSNKVTEKGKDVELRCDPISGHTALYWYRQSLGQGLEFLIYFQGNSAPDKSGLPSDRFSAERTGGSVSTLTIQRTQQEDSAVYLCASSRPSGKDTQYFGPGTRLTVL.

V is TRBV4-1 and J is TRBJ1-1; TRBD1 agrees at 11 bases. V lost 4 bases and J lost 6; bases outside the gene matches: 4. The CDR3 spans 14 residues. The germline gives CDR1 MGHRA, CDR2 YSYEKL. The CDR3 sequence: CASSRTGQGAEAFF. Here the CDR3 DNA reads TGCGCCAGCAGCCGCACGGGACAGGGGGCTGAAGCTTTCTTT.

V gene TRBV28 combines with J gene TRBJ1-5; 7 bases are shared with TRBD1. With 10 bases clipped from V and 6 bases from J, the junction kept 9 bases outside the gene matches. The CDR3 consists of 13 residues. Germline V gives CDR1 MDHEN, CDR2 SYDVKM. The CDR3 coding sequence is TGTGCCATTCAACAGGGGCGGTTTCAGCCCCAGCATTTT. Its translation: CAIQQGRFQPQHF.

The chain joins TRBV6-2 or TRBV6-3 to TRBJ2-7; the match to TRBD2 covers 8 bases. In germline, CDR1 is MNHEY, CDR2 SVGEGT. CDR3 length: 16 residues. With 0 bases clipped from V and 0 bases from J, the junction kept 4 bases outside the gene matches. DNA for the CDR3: TGTGCCAGCAGTTACTCCCTAGCGGGCGACTCCTACGAGCAGTACTTC. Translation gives CASSYSLAGDSYEQYF.

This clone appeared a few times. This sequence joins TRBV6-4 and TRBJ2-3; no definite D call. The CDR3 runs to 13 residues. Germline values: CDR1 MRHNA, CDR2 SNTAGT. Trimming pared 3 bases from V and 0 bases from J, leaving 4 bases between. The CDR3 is CASSERSTDTQYF. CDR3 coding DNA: TGTGCCAGCAGTGAGCGGAGCACAGATACGCAGTATTTT.

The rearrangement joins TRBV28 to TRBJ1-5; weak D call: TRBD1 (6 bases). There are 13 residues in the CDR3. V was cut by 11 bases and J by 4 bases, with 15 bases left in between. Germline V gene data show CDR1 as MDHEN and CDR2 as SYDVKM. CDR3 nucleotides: TGTGCCGTACAGGGTCCTGGGAATCAGCCCCAGCATTTT. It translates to CAVQGPGNQPQHF. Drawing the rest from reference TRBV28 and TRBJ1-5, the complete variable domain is DVKVTQSSRYLVKRTGEKVFLECVQDMDHENMFWYRQDPGLGLRLIYFSYDVKMKEKGDIPEGYSVSREKKERFSLILESASTNQTSMYLCAVQGPGNQPQHFGDGTRLSIL.

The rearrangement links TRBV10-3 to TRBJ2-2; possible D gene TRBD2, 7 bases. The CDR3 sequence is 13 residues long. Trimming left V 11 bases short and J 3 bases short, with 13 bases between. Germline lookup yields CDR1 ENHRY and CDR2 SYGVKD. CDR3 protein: CASGGGDTGELFF. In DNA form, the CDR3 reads TGTGCCTCAGGAGGGGGGGACACCGGGGAGCTGTTTTTT.

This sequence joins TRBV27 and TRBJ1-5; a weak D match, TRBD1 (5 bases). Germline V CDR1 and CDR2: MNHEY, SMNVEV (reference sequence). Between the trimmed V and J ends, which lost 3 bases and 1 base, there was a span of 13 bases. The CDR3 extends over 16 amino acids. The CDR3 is CASSFRGGTSNQPQHF. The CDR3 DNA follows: TGTGCCAGCAGTTTTAGGGGCGGAACGAGCAATCAGCCCCAGCATTTT.

CDR3 region: CASSQLIRAYEQYF. In DNA form, the CDR3 reads TGCGCCAGCAGTCAATTAATCAGGGCCTACGAGCAGTACTTC. The gene calls are TRBV23-1 and TRBJ2-7, with a weak D call TRBD1 (5 bases). TRBV23-1 is known as an ORF, though its function is uncertain. The CDR3 extends over 14 amino acids. Trimming took 1 base from V and 2 from J, leaving 9 bases between them.

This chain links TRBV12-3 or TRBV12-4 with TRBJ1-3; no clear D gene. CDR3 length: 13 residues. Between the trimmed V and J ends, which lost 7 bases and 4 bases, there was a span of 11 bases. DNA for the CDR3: TGTGCCAGCACCTATTCTCAAGGAAACACCATATATTTT. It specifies CASTYSQGNTIYF.

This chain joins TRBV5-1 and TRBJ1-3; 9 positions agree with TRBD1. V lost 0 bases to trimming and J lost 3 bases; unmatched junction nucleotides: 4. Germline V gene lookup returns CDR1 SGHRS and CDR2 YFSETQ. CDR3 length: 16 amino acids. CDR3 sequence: CASSLEGDRDGNTIYF. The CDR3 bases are TGCGCCAGCAGCTTGGAGGGGGACAGGGATGGAAACACCATATATTTT.

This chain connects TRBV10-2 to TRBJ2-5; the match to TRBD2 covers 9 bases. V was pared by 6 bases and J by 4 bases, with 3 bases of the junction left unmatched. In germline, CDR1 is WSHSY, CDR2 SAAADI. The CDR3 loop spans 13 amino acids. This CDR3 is CASRTSGAETQYF. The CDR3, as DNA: TGCGCCAGCAGGACTAGCGGAGCAGAGACCCAGTACTTC.

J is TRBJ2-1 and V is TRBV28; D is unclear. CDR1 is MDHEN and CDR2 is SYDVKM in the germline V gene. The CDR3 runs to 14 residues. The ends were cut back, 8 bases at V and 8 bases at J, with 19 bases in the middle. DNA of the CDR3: TGTGCCAGCGCGCGCTCCCGGAGTCTCGATGAGCAGTTCTTC. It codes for CASARSRSLDEQFF.

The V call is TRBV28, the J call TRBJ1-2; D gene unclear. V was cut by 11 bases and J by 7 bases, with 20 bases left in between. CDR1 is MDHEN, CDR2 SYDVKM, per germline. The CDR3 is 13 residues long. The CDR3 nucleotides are TGTGCCTGGAGTGGGGAGGGCGTAGGTGGCTACACCTTC. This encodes CAWSGEGVGGYTF.

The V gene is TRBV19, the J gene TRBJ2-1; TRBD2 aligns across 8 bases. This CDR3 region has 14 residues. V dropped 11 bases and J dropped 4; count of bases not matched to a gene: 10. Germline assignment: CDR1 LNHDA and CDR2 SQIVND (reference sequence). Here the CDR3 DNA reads TGTGCCTCTTCCCTCGGGGGGGGGTACAATGAGCAGTTCTTC. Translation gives CASSLGGGYNEQFF.

CDR3 nucleotides: TGCAGTGCTAGTCGTACTGGCCTACGGGATGAGCAGTTCTTC. Translation gives CSASRTGLRDEQFF. The chain joins TRBV20-1 to TRBJ2-1; D gene uncertain. The CDR3 length is 14 residues. Germline values: CDR1 DFQATT, CDR2 SNEGSKA (reference sequence). Trimming shortened V by 3 bases and J by 8 bases, and 17 bases separated the two germline ends.

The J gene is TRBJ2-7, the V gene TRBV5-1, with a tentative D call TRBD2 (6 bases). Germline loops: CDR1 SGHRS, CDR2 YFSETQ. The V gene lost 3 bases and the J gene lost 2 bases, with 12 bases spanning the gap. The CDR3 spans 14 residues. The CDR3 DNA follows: TGCGCCAGCAGCTGGATGACTAGTACCTACGAGCAGTACTTC. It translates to CASSWMTSTYEQYF.

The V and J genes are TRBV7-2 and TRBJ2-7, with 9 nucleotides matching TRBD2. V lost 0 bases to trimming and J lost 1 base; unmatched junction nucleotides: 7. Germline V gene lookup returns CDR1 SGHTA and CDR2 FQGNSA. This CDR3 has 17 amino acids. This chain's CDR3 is CASSLAVAGVLSYEQYF. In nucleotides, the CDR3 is TGTGCCAGCAGCTTAGCGGTAGCGGGAGTCCTGTCCTACGAGCAGTACTTC.

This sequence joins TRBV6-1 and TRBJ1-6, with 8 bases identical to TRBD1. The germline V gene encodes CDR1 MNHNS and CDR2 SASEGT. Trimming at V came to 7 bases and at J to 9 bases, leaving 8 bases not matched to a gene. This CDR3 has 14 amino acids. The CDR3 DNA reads TGTGCCAGCACCCCCGACAGGGGCGGTTCACCCCTCCACTTT. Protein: CASTPDRGGSPLHF.